The source of this T cell receptor (beta chain) is a study of shared T cell receptors in the human thymus. The table came from immunoSEQ multiplex PCR; TCRdb's copy has only in-frame clones and leaves some out. The repertoire has about 660,000 clones, 87% of them found once; the top ten carry about 0.0094%. This CDR3 is 18 amino acids long. CDR1 is PRHDT and CDR2 is FYEKMQ in the germline V gene (reference sequence). Trimming removed 4 bases from V and 2 bases from J; junction bases left unmatched: 17. Another study also made use of these data, one on human thymus T cells.

The chain carries TRBV13 and TRBJ2-7; 7 positions agree with TRBD1. The sample was thymocytes. This TCR was recovered from a boy younger than two with a congenital heart defect. The CDR3 DNA reads TGTGCCAGCAGCTCCAGAATCCACCGACAGGGCCCTCCCTACGAGCAGTACTTC. Its translation: CASSSRIHRQGPPYEQYF.